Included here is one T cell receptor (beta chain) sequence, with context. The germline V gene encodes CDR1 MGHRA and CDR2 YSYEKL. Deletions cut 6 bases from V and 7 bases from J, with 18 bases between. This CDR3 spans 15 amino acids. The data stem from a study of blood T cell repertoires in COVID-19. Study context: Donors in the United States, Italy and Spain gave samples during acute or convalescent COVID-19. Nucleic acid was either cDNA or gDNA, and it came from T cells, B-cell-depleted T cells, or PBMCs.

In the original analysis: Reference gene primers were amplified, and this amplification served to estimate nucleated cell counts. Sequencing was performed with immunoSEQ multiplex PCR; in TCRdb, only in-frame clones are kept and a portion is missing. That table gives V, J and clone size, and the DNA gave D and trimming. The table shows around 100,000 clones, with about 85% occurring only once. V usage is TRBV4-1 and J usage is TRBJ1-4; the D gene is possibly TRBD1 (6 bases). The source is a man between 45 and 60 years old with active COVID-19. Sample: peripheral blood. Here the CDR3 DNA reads TGCGCCAGCAGGAACCCCACAGGGAGGGGTGAAAAACTGTTTTTT. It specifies CASRNPTGRGEKLFF.